This is a list of T cell receptor beta chains from one sample in a study of T cells in Graves' hyperthyroidism and ophthalmopathy. Each CDR3 protein is one row after TCRdb ran MiXCR on the multiplex PCR reads. The sample includes under 350,000 distinct CDR3 sequences, around 15% seen only once; the top ten take 7% to 9.5%. Sequencing was carried out using blood. These receptors were collected from a woman between 40 and 55 years old with Graves' hyperthyroidism. Both conserved end residues are part of each CDR3. The D gene is left open where the match is weak. Only part of the rows carry a size: once, few, many, or a class if the clone is expanded.

v_gene: TRBV5-5
d_gene: TRBD1
abundance: many
j_gene: TRBJ1-1
CDR3nt: TGTGCCAGCAGACCAAACAGGGGTATAGGAAACACTGAAGCTTTCTTT
CDR3aa: CASRPNRGIGNTEAFF

v_gene: TRBV13
d_gene: TRBD2
abundance: many
j_gene: TRBJ2-7
CDR3nt: TGTGCCAGCAGCAGGACTAGCGGTAAGAGCTCCTACGAGCAGTACTTC
CDR3aa: CASSRTSGKSSYEQYF

v_gene: TRBV3-1
d_gene: TRBD1
abundance: few
j_gene: TRBJ2-1
CDR3nt: TGTGCCAGCAGCCACAGGGGGTCCTACAATGAGCAGTTCTTC
CDR3aa: CASSHRGSYNEQFF

v_gene: TRBV18
d_gene: .
abundance: many
j_gene: TRBJ1-1
CDR3nt: TGTGCCAGCTCACCACGAGGGAGGAACACTGAAGCTTTCTTT
CDR3aa: CASSPRGRNTEAFF

v_gene: TRBV20-1
d_gene: .
abundance: few
j_gene: TRBJ1-1
CDR3nt: TGCAGTGGCAAAGAATTCGCAGGGCGCAGCACTGAAGCTTTCTTT
CDR3aa: CSGKEFAGRSTEAFF

v_gene: TRBV12-3/TRBV12-4
d_gene: .
abundance: many
j_gene: TRBJ2-2
CDR3nt: TGTGCCAGCAGTTTAGATACCCACACCGGGGAGCTGTTTTTT
CDR3aa: CASSLDTHTGELFF

v_gene: TRBV20-1
d_gene: .
abundance: many
j_gene: TRBJ1-5
CDR3nt: TGCAGTGCTAGGAGCGGGGTAGGGCATCAGCCCCAGCATTTT
CDR3aa: CSARSGVGHQPQHF

v_gene: TRBV12-3/TRBV12-4
d_gene: .
abundance: many
j_gene: TRBJ2-3
CDR3nt: TGTGCCAGCAGTCCCTTAGCCGCCAGCACAGATACGCAGTATTTT
CDR3aa: CASSPLAASTDTQYF

v_gene: TRBV12-5
d_gene: .
abundance: many
j_gene: TRBJ2-2
CDR3nt: TGTGCTAGTGGTTACGGGACCGGGGAGCTGTTTTTT
CDR3aa: CASGYGTGELFF

v_gene: TRBV5-1
d_gene: .
abundance: .
j_gene: TRBJ2-5
CDR3nt: TGCGCCAGCAGCTTGGGGCGGGGTCAAGAGACCCAGTACTTC
CDR3aa: CASSLGRGQETQYF

v_gene: TRBV6-1
d_gene: .
abundance: many
j_gene: TRBJ1-1
CDR3nt: TGTGCCAGCCTACCCGGGGAGGACACTGAAGCTTTCTTT
CDR3aa: CASLPGEDTEAFF

v_gene: TRBV20-1
d_gene: .
abundance: few
j_gene: TRBJ1-5
CDR3nt: TGCAGTGTGGGGGGCTTGGAGCCCCAGCATTTT
CDR3aa: CSVGGLEPQHF

v_gene: TRBV20-1
d_gene: .
abundance: few
j_gene: TRBJ2-7
CDR3nt: TGCAGTGCTAGCTTTTCCGCGGGAACAGGCAGGCGGTCCTACGAGCAGTACTTC
CDR3aa: CSASFSAGTGRRSYEQYF

v_gene: TRBV7-8
d_gene: .
abundance: many
j_gene: TRBJ2-7
CDR3nt: TGTGCCAGCAGCTTAGCGCAGGTATCATCAGGGGAGCAGTACTTC
CDR3aa: CASSLAQVSSGEQYF